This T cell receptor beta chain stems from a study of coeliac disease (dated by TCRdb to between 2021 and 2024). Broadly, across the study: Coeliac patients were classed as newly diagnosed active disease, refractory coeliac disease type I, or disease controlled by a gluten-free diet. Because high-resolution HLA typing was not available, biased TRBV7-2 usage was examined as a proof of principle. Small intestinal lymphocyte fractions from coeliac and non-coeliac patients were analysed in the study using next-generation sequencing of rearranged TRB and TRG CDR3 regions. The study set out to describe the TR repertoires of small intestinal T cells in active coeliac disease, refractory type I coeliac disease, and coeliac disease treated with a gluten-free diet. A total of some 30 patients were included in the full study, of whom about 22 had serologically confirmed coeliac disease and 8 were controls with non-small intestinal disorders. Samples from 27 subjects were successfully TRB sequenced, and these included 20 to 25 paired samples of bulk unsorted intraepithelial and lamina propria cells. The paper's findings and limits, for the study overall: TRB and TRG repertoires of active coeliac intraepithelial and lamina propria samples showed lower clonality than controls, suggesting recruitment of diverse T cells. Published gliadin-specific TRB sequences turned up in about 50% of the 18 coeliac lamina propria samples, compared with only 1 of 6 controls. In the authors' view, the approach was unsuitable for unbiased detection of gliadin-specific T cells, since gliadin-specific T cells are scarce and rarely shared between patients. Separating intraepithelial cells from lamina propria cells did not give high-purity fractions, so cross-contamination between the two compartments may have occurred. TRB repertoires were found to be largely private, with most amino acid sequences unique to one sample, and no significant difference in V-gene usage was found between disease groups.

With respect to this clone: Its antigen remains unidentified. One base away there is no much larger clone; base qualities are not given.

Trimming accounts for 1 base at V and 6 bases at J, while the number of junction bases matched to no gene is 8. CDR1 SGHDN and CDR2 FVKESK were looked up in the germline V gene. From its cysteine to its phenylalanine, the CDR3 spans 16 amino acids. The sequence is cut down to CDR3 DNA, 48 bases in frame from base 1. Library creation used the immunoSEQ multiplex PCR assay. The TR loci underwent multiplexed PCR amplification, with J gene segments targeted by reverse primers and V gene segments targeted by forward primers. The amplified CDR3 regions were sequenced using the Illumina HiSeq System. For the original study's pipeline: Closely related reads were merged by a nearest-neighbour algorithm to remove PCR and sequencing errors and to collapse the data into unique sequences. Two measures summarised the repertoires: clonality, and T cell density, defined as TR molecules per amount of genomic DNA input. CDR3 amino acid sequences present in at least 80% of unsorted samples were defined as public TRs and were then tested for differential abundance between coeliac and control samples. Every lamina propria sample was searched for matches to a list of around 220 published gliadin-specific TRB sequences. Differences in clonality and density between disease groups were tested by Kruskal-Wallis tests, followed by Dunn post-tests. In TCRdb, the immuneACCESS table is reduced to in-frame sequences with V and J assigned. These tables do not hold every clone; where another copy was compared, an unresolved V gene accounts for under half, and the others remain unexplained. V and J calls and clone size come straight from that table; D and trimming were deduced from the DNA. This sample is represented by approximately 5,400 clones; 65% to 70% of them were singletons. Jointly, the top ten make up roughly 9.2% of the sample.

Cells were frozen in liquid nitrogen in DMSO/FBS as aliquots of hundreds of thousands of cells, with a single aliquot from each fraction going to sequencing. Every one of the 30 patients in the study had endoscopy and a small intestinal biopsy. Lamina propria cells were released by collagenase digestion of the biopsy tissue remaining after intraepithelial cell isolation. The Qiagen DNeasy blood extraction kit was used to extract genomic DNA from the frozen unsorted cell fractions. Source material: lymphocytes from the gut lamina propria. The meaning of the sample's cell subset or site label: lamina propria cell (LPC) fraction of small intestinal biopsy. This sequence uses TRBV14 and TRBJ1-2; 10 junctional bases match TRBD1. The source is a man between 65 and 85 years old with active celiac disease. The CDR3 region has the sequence CASSQVRTGGRNGYTF. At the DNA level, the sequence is TGTGCCAGCAGCCAAGTGCGGACAGGGGGAAGGAATGGCTACACCTTC. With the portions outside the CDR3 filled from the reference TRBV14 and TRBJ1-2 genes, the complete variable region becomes EAGVTQFPSHSVIEKGQTVTLRCDPISGHDNLYWYRRVMGKEIKFLLHFVKESKQDESGMPNNRFLAERTGGTYSTLKVQPAELEDSGVYFCASSQVRTGGRNGYTFGSGTRLTVV.